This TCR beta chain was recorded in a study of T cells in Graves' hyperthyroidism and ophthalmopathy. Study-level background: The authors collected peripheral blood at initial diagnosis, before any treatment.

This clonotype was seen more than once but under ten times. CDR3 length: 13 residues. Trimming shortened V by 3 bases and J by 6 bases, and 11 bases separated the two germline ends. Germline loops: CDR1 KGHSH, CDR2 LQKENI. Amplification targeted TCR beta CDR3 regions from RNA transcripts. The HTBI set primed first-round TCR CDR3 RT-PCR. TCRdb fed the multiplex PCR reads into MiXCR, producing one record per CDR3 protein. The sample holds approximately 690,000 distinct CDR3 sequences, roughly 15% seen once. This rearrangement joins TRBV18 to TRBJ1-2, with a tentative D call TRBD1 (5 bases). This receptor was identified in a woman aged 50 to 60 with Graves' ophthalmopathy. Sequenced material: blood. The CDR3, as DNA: TGTGCCAGCTCACCCAACGGAGGGGATGGCTACACCTTC. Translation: CASSPNGGDGYTF.